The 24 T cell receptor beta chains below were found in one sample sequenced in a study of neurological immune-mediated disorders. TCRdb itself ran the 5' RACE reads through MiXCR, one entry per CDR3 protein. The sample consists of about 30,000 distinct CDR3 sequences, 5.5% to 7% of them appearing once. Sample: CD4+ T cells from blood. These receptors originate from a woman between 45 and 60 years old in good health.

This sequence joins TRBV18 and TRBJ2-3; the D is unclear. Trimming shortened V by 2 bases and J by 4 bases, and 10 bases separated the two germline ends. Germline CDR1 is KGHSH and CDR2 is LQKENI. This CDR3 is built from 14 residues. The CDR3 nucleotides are TGTGCCAGCTCACCAAATCTGGGTGCAGATACGCAGTATTTT. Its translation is CASSPNLGADTQYF. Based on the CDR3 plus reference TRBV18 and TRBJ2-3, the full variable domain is NAGVMQNPRHLVRRRGQEARLRCSPMKGHSHVYWYRQLPEEGLKFMVYLQKENIIDESGMPKERFSAEFPKEGPSILRIQQVVRGDSAAYFCASSPNLGADTQYFGPGTRLTVL.

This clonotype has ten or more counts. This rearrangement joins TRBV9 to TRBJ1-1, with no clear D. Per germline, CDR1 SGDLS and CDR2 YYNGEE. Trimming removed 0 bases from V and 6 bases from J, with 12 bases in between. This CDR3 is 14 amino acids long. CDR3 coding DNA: TGTGCCAGCAGCGTAGTACAAGGACTCTCTGAAGCTTTCTTT. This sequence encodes CASSVVQGLSEAFF. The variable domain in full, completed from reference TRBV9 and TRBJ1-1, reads DSGVTQTPKHLITATGQRVTLRCSPRSGDLSVYWYQQSLDQGLQFLIQYYNGEERAKGNILERFSAQQFPDLHSELNLSSLELGDSALYFCASSVVQGLSEAFFGQGTRLTVV.

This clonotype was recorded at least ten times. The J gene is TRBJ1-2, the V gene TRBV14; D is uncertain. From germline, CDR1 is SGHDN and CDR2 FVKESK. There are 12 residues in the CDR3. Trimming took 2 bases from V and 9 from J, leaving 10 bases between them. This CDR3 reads CASSQFSLSYTF. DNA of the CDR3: TGTGCCAGCAGCCAATTCTCTTTGAGCTACACCTTC.

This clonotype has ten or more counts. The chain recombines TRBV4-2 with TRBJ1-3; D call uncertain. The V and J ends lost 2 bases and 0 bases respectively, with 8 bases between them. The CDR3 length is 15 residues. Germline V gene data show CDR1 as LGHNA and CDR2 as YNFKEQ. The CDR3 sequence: CASSQRRASGNTIYF. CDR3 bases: TGTGCCAGCAGCCAAAGAAGGGCCTCTGGAAACACCATATATTTT.

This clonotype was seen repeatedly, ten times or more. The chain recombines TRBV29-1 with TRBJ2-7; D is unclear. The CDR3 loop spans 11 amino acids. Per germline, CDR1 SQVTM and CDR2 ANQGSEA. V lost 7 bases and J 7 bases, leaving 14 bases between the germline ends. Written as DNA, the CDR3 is TGCAGCGCCCGGTGGGGTTGGGAGCAGTACTTC. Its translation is CSARWGWEQYF.

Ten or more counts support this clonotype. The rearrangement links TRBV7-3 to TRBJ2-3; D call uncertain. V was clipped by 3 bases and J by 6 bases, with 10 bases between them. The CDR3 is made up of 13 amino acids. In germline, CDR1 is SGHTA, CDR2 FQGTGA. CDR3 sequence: CASSFGHQDTQYF. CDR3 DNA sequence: TGTGCCAGCAGCTTCGGTCACCAGGATACGCAGTATTTT.

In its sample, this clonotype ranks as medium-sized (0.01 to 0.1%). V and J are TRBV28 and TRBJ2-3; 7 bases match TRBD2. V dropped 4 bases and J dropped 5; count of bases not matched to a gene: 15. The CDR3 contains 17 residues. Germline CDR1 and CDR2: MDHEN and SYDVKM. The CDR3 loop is CASSSHGASGGGDTQYF. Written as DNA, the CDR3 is TGTGCCAGCAGTTCCCACGGGGCTAGCGGTGGGGGAGATACGCAGTATTTT.

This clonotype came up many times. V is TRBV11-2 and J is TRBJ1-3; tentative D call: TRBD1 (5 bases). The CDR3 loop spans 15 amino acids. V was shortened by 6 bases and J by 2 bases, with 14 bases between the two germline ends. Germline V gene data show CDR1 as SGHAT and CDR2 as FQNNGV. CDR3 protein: CASSSTGQTGNTIYF. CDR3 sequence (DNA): TGTGCCAGCAGTTCTACCGGACAAACTGGAAACACCATATATTTT.

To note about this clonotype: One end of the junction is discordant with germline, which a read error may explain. This chain's CDR3 is CVSRNPRGQVYGYTF. DNA of the CDR3: TGTGTCAGCAGAAACCCCCGGGGACAGGTGTATGGCTACACCTTC. The chain joins TRBV28 to TRBJ1-2; TRBD1 matches at 8 bases. Germline V gives CDR1 MDHEN, CDR2 SYDVKM. This CDR3 is 15 amino acids long.

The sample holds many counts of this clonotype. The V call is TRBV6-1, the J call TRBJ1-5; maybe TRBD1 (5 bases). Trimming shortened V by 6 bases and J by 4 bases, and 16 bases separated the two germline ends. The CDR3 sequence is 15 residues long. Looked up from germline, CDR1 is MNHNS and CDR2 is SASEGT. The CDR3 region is CASREAGWGNQPQHF. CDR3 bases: TGTGCCAGCAGAGAGGCAGGTTGGGGGAATCAGCCCCAGCATTTT.

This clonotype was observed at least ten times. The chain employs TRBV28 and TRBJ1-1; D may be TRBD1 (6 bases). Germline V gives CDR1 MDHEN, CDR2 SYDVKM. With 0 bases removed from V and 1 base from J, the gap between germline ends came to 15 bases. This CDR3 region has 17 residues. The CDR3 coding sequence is TGTGCCAGCAGTTTATGGGGAACAGGGTCGGGGAACACTGAAGCTTTCTTT. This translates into CASSLWGTGSGNTEAFF. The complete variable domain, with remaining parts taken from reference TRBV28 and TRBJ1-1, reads DVKVTQSSRYLVKRTGEKVFLECVQDMDHENMFWYRQDPGLGLRLIYFSYDVKMKEKGDIPEGYSVSREKKERFSLILESASTNQTSMYLCASSLWGTGSGNTEAFFGQGTRLTVV.

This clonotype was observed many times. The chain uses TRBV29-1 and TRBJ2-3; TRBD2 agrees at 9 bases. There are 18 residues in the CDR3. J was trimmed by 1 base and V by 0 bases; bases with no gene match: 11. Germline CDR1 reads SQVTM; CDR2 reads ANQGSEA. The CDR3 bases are TGCAGCGTTGAAGATCAGGGTACCGTAGCGGGGGGCACAGATACGCAGTATTTT. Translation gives CSVEDQGTVAGGTDTQYF.

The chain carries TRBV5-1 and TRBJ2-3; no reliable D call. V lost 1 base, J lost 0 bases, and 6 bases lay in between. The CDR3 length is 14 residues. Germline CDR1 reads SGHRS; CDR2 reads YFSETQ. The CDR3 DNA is TGCGCCAGCAGCTTGCGACTTAGCACAGATACGCAGTATTTT. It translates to CASSLRLSTDTQYF.

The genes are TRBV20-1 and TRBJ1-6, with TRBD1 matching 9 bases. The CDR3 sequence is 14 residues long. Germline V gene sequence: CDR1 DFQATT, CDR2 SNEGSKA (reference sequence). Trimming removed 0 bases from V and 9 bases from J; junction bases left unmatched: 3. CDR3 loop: CSAREMTGGSPLHF. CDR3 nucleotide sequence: TGCAGTGCTAGAGAGATGACAGGGGGTTCACCCCTCCACTTT.

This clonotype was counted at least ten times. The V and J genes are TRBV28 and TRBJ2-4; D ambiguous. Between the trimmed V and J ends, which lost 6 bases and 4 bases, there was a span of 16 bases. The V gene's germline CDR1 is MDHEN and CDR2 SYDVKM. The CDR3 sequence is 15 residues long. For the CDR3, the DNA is TGTGCCAGCAGACACCCGGACGGAATGAAAAACATTCAGTACTTC. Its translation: CASRHPDGMKNIQYF.

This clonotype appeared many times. CDR3: CASSFAGELFF. CDR3 in DNA: TGTGCCAGCAGTTTTGCCGGGGAGCTGTTTTTT. This chain connects TRBV12-3 or TRBV12-4 to TRBJ2-2; D call uncertain. V lost 3 bases to trimming and J lost 6 bases, with 2 bases between them. This CDR3 is built from 11 residues.

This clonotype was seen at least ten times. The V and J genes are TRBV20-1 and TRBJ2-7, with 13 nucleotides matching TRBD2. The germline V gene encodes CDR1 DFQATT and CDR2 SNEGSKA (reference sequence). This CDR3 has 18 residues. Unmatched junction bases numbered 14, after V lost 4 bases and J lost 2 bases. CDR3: CSANLLAGGSGATYEQYF. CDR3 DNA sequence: TGCAGTGCTAACCTACTAGCGGGAGGGTCAGGAGCGACCTACGAGCAGTACTTC.

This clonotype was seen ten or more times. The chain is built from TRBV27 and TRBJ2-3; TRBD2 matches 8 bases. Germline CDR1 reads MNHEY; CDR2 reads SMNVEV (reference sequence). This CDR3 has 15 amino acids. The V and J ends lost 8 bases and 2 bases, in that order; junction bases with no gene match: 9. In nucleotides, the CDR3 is TGTGCCAGCCTCTTTCGGGGGGGCCTCACAGATACGCAGTATTTT. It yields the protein CASLFRGGLTDTQYF.

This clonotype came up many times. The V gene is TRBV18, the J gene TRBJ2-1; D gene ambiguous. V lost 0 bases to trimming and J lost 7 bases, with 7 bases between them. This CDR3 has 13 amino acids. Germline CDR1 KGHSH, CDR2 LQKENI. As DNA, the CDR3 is TGTGCCAGCTCACCACCGGTGGAAAATGAGCAGTTCTTC. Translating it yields CASSPPVENEQFF.

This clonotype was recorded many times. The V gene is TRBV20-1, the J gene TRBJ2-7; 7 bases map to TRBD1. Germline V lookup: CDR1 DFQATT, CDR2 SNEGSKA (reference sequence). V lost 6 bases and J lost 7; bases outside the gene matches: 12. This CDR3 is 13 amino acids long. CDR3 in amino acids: CSAPRQGRMEQYF. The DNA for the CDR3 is TGCAGTGCCCCCCGACAGGGTCGTATGGAGCAGTACTTC.

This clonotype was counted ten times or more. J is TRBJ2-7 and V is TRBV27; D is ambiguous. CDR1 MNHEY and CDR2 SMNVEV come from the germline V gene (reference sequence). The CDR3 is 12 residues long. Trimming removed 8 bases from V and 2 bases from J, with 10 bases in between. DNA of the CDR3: TGTGCCAGCCGAACCGGAACCTACGAGCAGTACTTC. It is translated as CASRTGTYEQYF.

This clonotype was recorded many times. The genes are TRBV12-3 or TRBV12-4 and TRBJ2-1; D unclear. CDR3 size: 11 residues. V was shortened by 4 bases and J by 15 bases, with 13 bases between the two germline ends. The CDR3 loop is CASSSSENRFF. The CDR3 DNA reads TGTGCCAGCAGTTCATCGGAAAATCGGTTCTTC.

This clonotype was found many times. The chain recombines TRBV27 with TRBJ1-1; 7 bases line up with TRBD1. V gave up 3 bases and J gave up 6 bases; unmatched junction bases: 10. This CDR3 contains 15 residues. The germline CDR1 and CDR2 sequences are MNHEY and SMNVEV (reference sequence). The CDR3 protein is CASSLSNRGLAEAFF. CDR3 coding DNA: TGTGCCAGCAGTTTGTCGAACAGGGGTTTAGCTGAAGCTTTCTTT.

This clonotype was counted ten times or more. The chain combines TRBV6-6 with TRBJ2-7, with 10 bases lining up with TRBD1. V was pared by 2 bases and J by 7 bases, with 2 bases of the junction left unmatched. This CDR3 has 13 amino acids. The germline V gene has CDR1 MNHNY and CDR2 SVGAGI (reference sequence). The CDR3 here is CASSYGTGVEQYF. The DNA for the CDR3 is TGTGCCAGCAGTTACGGGACAGGGGTTGAGCAGTACTTC.